This TCR beta chain appears in the sequencing data of a study of blood T cell repertoires in COVID-19. V lost 4 bases, J lost 7 bases, and 11 bases lay in between. The CDR3 runs 12 residues. CDR1 and CDR2 (germline): SGHRS, YFSETQ. Data came from immunoSEQ multiplex PCR; TCRdb stores just in-frame clones and leaves some out. The sample gives about 50,000 clones, approximately 85% of which show up once; 6.5% is in the top ten. Sequencing was performed on peripheral blood. V gene TRBV5-1 combines with J gene TRBJ1-1; TRBD1 might be the D (6 bases). This TCR came from a man aged 60 to 69 with acute or convalescent COVID-19. The CDR3 sequence is CASSDGQIEAFF. The CDR3 DNA reads TGCGCCAGCAGCGACGGACAGATTGAAGCTTTCTTT.